This T cell receptor beta chain is from a study of beta chain features in type 1 diabetes. The CDR3 is 12 residues long. Trimming took off 3 bases at V and 6 bases at J, with 7 bases between the two ends. The V gene's germline CDR1 is SGHRS and CDR2 YFSETQ. Isolated RNA was reverse transcribed in full, so expressed TCRB transcripts were sequenced. The protocol was immunoSEQ multiplex PCR, while the TCRdb copy is restricted to in-frame clones and leaves out a portion. In the table there are roughly 500,000 clones, 30% of which are singletons. This clone has a handful of counts. The rearrangement joins TRBV5-1 to TRBJ2-1; D is unresolved. Sequencing was done on a sample of naive CD4+ T cells from blood. The source is a man aged 18 to 30 in good health. This CDR3 is CASSSTTNEQFF. The CDR3 DNA is TGCGCCAGCAGCTCTACCACCAATGAGCAGTTCTTC.